Below, 16 T cell receptor beta chains from the same sample are listed, as sequenced in a study of blood T cell repertoires in COVID-19. Clones were sequenced by immunoSEQ multiplex PCR, and TCRdb holds only the in-frame ones, with some missing. The sample holds about 300,000 clones, around nine tenths seen once. Sequenced input: peripheral blood. These receptors were collected from a woman younger than 45 with COVID-19, enrolled during active disease.

This clone was seen once. The gene calls are TRBV7-2 and TRBJ2-7, with D maybe TRBD1 (6 bases). CDR1 is SGHTA, CDR2 FQGNSA, per germline. Trimming took off 5 bases at V and 6 bases at J, with 17 bases between the two ends. This CDR3 comprises 14 residues. The CDR3 loop is CASSRQGLISEQYF. The CDR3 nucleotides read TGTGCCAGCAGCCGCCAGGGGCTGATCTCCGAGCAGTACTTC.

J is TRBJ1-2 and V is TRBV2, with D maybe TRBD1 (5 bases). This CDR3 region has 14 residues. V was clipped by 3 bases and J by 2 bases, with 10 bases between them. Germline CDR1 reads SNHLY; CDR2 reads FYNNEI. CDR3 region: CASSDAGPNYGYTF. The CDR3 nucleotides read TGTGCCAGCAGTGACGCGGGACCGAACTATGGCTACACCTTC.

The chain carries TRBV6-5 and TRBJ1-2; D may be TRBD1 (6 bases). CDR3 length equals 14 residues. CDR1 and CDR2 from the germline V gene are MNHEY and SVGAGI. V shed 1 base and J shed 4 bases, with 10 bases lying between them. The CDR3 sequence is CASSYLTGGYGYTF. In DNA form, the CDR3 reads TGTGCCAGCAGTTACTTGACAGGAGGCTATGGCTACACCTTC.

This clone was seen a single time. V is TRBV2 and J is TRBJ1-3, with D possibly matching TRBD1 (5 bases). Germline CDR1 and CDR2: SNHLY and FYNNEI. V lost 5 bases and J lost 4, with 12 bases in between. The CDR3 is made up of 14 amino acids. The CDR3 nucleotides read TGTGCCAGCAGTCTCGGGGCGGGAGGAAACACCATATATTTT. As protein: CASSLGAGGNTIYF.

The V call is TRBV4-1, the J call TRBJ1-2; 10 bases are a match to TRBD1. Trimming took 3 bases from V and 8 from J; bases not matched to a gene: 9. The CDR3 contains 15 residues. Germline-derived CDR1 and CDR2 are MGHRA and YSYEKL. The CDR3 here is CASSQGQGPIGGYTF. CDR3 bases: TGCGCCAGCAGCCAGGGACAGGGGCCTATTGGGGGCTACACCTTC.

This clone has more than one count but fewer than ten. The chain joins TRBV7-2 to TRBJ1-2; D uncertain. The length of the CDR3 is 14 residues. V was clipped by 3 bases and J by 3 bases, with 11 bases between them. Per germline, CDR1 SGHTA and CDR2 FQGNSA. CDR3 in DNA: TGTGCCAGCAGCTTCAGCGGGAGTTACTATGGCTACACCTTC. Its protein is CASSFSGSYYGYTF.

J is TRBJ1-2 and V is TRBV28; possible D gene TRBD1, 5 bases. V lost 6 bases and J lost 0, with 17 bases in between. The CDR3 consists of 16 residues. Germline V lookup: CDR1 MDHEN, CDR2 SYDVKM. The CDR3 DNA reads TGTGCCAGCAGCTCACCCCCAGGGTCATCTAACTATGGCTACACCTTC. This codes for CASSSPPGSSNYGYTF.

The rearrangement uses TRBV2 and TRBJ2-2, with D hard to call. The ends were cut back, 5 bases at V and 3 bases at J, with 10 bases in the middle. This CDR3 is 14 amino acids long. Germline loops: CDR1 SNHLY, CDR2 FYNNEI. The CDR3 nucleotides are TGTGCCAGCAGTCCTACTGTTTACACCGGGGAGCTGTTTTTT. Its translation: CASSPTVYTGELFF.

This rearrangement joins TRBV5-4 to TRBJ2-3; TRBD2 matches at 8 bases. CDR3 length: 15 amino acids. V dropped 4 bases and J dropped 1; count of bases not matched to a gene: 5. Germline-derived CDR1 and CDR2 are SGHNT and YYREEE (reference sequence). CDR3 coding DNA: TGTGCCAGCAGCCCGGCGGGGGGCGGCACAGATACGCAGTATTTT. Translated: CASSPAGGGTDTQYF. Using reference TRBV5-4 and TRBJ2-3 for the parts outside the CDR3, the full variable domain is ETGVTQSPTHLIKTRGQQVTLRCSSQSGHNTVSWYQQALGQGPQFIFQYYREEENGRGNFPPRFSGLQFPNYSSELNVNALELDDSALYLCASSPAGGGTDTQYFGPGTRLTVL.

The chain joins TRBV5-4 to TRBJ2-3; tentative D call: TRBD2 (7 bases). Germline V CDR1 and CDR2: SGHNT, YYREEE (reference sequence). This CDR3 contains 17 residues. Trimming removed 4 bases from V and 8 bases from J, with 26 bases in between. CDR3 in amino acids: CASSHLRAGARGGTQYF. The CDR3, as DNA: TGTGCCAGCAGCCATCTGAGGGCGGGGGCCAGGGGTGGTACGCAGTATTTT.

Points on this clone: The identical CDR3 is also encoded by other nucleotide sequences in the sample. V gene TRBV18 combines with J gene TRBJ1-3, with 8 bases aligning to TRBD1. Germline V gene lookup returns CDR1 KGHSH and CDR2 LQKENI. After removal of 3 bases from V and 2 bases from J, the junction contained 3 bases not matched to a gene. The CDR3 extends over 15 amino acids. This CDR3 is CASSPQGAAGNTIYF. In DNA, the CDR3 is TGTGCCAGCTCACCTCAGGGGGCGGCTGGAAACACCATATATTTT.

The chain couples TRBV18 to TRBJ1-4; a weak D match, TRBD1 (5 bases). The ends were cut back, 5 bases at V and 6 bases at J, with 19 bases in the middle. The CDR3 consists of 16 residues. Germline CDR1 reads KGHSH; CDR2 reads LQKENI. The CDR3 bases are TGTGCCAGCTCATCACGGTCCCAGGGTTCCGATGAAAAACTGTTTTTT. It translates to CASSSRSQGSDEKLFF.

V is TRBV5-6 and J is TRBJ2-7, with TRBD1 matching over 7 bases. Trimming at V came to 2 bases and at J to 5 bases, leaving 10 bases not matched to a gene. Per the germline V gene, CDR1 is SGHDT and CDR2 is YYEEEE. The CDR3 is 15 residues long. The CDR3 sequence is CASSLSFQGVHEQYF. CDR3 coding DNA: TGTGCCAGCAGCTTAAGTTTTCAGGGGGTCCACGAGCAGTACTTC.

The chain has TRBV7-8 and TRBJ1-2; 9 bases map to TRBD1. Germline trimming cut 4 bases from V and 7 bases from J; bases unmatched to any gene: 13. The germline gives CDR1 SGHVS, CDR2 FQNEAQ. The CDR3 has 16 amino acids. CDR3 coding DNA: TGTGCCAGCAGCTACAGCCCGACAGGGGGGGTCGGTGGCTACACCTTC. It encodes CASSYSPTGGVGGYTF. The entire variable domain, with the rest obtained from reference TRBV7-8 and TRBJ1-2, is as follows: GAGVSQSPRYKVAKRGQDVALRCDPISGHVSLFWYQQALGQGPEFLTYFQNEAQLDKSGLPSDRFFAERPEGSVSTLKIQRTQQEDSAVYLCASSYSPTGGVGGYTFGSGTRLTVV.

The count of this clone is one. The chain carries TRBV28 and TRBJ1-2, with 11 nucleotides matching TRBD1. Trimming cost V 3 bases and J 3 bases; bases outside gene matches: 0. Germline V lookup: CDR1 MDHEN, CDR2 SYDVKM. The CDR3 loop spans 14 amino acids. The CDR3 here is CASSLGQGDYGYTF. CDR3 in DNA: TGTGCCAGCAGTTTGGGACAGGGGGACTATGGCTACACCTTC.

V is TRBV29-1 and J is TRBJ1-3; D may be TRBD1 (6 bases). CDR1 and CDR2 (germline): SQVTM, ANQGSEA. Trimming left V 0 bases short and J 0 bases short, with 21 bases between. The CDR3 is 19 amino acids. The CDR3 loop is CSVEDLRDGVGASGNTIYF. The CDR3 nucleotides read TGCAGCGTTGAAGATCTTAGGGACGGAGTGGGGGCCTCTGGAAACACCATATATTTT.